This T cell receptor (beta chain) originates from a study of CD8 T cells in ankylosing spondylitis. Quantitative molecular-barcoded 5'-RACE generated the TCR beta libraries. One entry per CDR3 protein, called by TCRdb with MiXCR from the 5' RACE reads. The sample consists of about 840,000 distinct CDR3 sequences, about 10% of them appearing once. This clonotype has only a few counts. Antigen: not known. Findings and caveats of the study: Relatively scarce in peripheral blood, disease-linked clones were CD8+. Some motif variants were previously reported in reactive arthritis synovial fluid and blood. Disease-associated clones were reportedly significantly overrepresented in matched ankylosing spondylitis synovial fluid. Apparently characteristic of ankylosing spondylitis blood was a TCR beta motif (fewer than 10 highly homologous variants).

With 0 bases removed from V and 4 bases from J, the gap between germline ends came to 17 bases. Germline CDR1 reads DFQATT; CDR2 reads SNEGSKA (reference sequence). The CDR3 is 16 amino acids. This chain connects TRBV20-1 to TRBJ2-3; TRBD2 is a possible D gene (6 bases). Material for sequencing was blood, either unsorted or a sorted T cell fraction (not recorded which). This TCR came from a male donor with ankylosing spondylitis. This CDR3 reads CSARDWGENHADTQYF. For the CDR3, the DNA is TGCAGTGCTAGAGATTGGGGGGAGAACCACGCAGATACGCAGTATTTT.